The 29 T cell receptor beta chains in this list originate from one sample, sequenced in a study of PD-1 blockade in classical Hodgkin lymphoma. Every patient was affected by relapse after autologous stem cell transplantation, while exposure to brentuximab vedotin was not uniform. Repertoires were generated with immunoSEQ multiplex PCR, while TCRdb's copy carries only in-frame clones and drops some. The profile shows 22,000 or so clones, 80% of them singletons. This specimen was peripheral blood mononuclear cells (PBMCs), taken before the second cycle of nivolumab. The receptors were sampled from a human donor with classical Hodgkin lymphoma.

The V call is TRBV19, the J call TRBJ2-5; 9 nucleotides match TRBD1. Germline V CDR1 and CDR2: LNHDA, SQIVND (reference sequence). This CDR3 is 16 amino acids long. Losses at the gene ends were 4 bases for V and 4 bases for J; bases not matched to a gene: 10. Here the CDR3 DNA reads TGTGCCAGTAGTAGTACAGGGGGCGCAATCCTAGAGACCCAGTACTTC. Translated: CASSSTGGAILETQYF.

The chain uses TRBV19 and TRBJ2-6, with 7 positions matching TRBD1. Looked up from germline, CDR1 is LNHDA and CDR2 is SQIVND (reference sequence). V was clipped by 5 bases and J by 5 bases; unmatched bases: 9. The CDR3 sequence is 16 residues long. The CDR3, as DNA: TGTGCCAGTAGTGCTGTTCCAGGGGGTTGGGCCAACGTCCTGACTTTC. Translation gives CASSAVPGGWANVLTF. The whole variable domain, remainder taken from reference TRBV19 and TRBJ2-6, is DGGITQSPKYLFRKEGQNVTLSCEQNLNHDAMYWYRQDPGQGLRLIYYSQIVNDFQKGDIAEGYSVSREKKESFPLTVTSAQKNPTAFYLCASSAVPGGWANVLTFGAGSRLTVL.

This sequence joins TRBV10-2 and TRBJ2-7; 7 bases fit TRBD2. This CDR3 is built from 14 residues. The V gene end was trimmed by 5 bases and the J gene end by 4 bases; junction bases not matched to a gene: 8. Germline CDR1 reads WSHSY; CDR2 reads SAAADI. DNA for the CDR3: TGCGCCAGCAGTCAAAGCGGGGCGAGATACGAGCAGTACGTC. This codes for CASSQSGARYEQYV.

CDR3 sequence reads: CASSGRFMNTGELFF. The CDR3 DNA reads as TGCGCCAGCAGCGGACGGTTCATGAACACCGGGGAGCTGTTTTTT. The rearrangement uses TRBV5-1 and TRBJ2-2, with D unclear. CDR1 and CDR2 from the germline V gene are SGHRS and YFSETQ. The CDR3 contains 15 residues. V lost 4 bases and J lost 1, with 11 bases in between.

This clone has just one count. The V and J genes are TRBV7-2 and TRBJ1-2; 7 nucleotides align to TRBD1. Germline loops: CDR1 SGHTA, CDR2 FQGNSA. The CDR3 extends over 15 amino acids. Trimming cost V 5 bases and J 6 bases; bases outside gene matches: 12. In nucleotides, the CDR3 is TGTGCCAGCAGCGCCCAGCTACAGGGGACCCATGGCTACACCTTC. Protein product: CASSAQLQGTHGYTF.

This chain links TRBV9 with TRBJ2-1; weak D call: TRBD2 (6 bases). Germline V CDR1 and CDR2: SGDLS, YYNGEE. The V gene lost 3 bases and the J gene lost 6 bases, with 10 bases spanning the gap. CDR3 length: 13 amino acids. CDR3 amino acids: CASSARETNEQFF. CDR3 sequence (DNA): TGTGCCAGCAGCGCACGGGAGACCAATGAGCAGTTCTTC.

The V gene is TRBV9, the J gene TRBJ1-6; D possibly corresponds to TRBD1 (5 bases). The germline V and J ends were trimmed by 3 bases and 6 bases, with 13 bases remaining between them. The CDR3 has 15 amino acids. Germline V lookup: CDR1 SGDLS, CDR2 YYNGEE. The CDR3 DNA reads as TGTGCCAGCAGCGAAGCGGGACTGATTAATTCACCCCTCCACTTT. Protein product: CASSEAGLINSPLHF.

The chain joins TRBV27 to TRBJ2-4, with 13 bases fitting TRBD2. V lost 3 bases to trimming and J lost 8 bases; unmatched junction nucleotides: 7. Looked up from germline, CDR1 is MNHEY and CDR2 is SMNVEV (reference sequence). The CDR3 sequence is 16 residues long. The DNA of the CDR3 is TGTGCCAGCAGTTTTAAGACTAGCGGGGGGTCTGACATTCAGTACTTC. Amino acid sequence: CASSFKTSGGSDIQYF.

V is TRBV20-1 and J is TRBJ2-5; no reliable D call. V was pared by 5 bases and J by 3 bases, with 7 bases between. The CDR3 sequence is 11 residues long. Looked up from germline, CDR1 is DFQATT and CDR2 is SNEGSKA (reference sequence). DNA for the CDR3: TGCAGTGCTGGGCCGGAAGAGACCCAGTACTTC. Translating it yields CSAGPEETQYF.

By share, this clone counts as medium-sized. The V call is TRBV28, the J call TRBJ1-6; D may be TRBD1 (5 bases). Trimming removed 5 bases from V and 7 bases from J, with 12 bases in between. Germline values: CDR1 MDHEN, CDR2 SYDVKM. The CDR3 runs 14 residues. The CDR3 protein is CASSRDGRNSPLHF. CDR3 nucleotides: TGTGCCAGCAGTCGGGACGGCCGGAATTCACCCCTCCACTTT.

The chain combines TRBV18 with TRBJ2-3, with 9 bases fitting TRBD1. The junction had 15 bases not matched to a gene; V was cut back by 5 bases and J by 0 bases. Per the germline V gene, CDR1 is KGHSH and CDR2 is LQKENI. The CDR3 has 19 amino acids. This chain's CDR3 is CASSSLDRGYRKSTDTQYF. CDR3 nucleotide sequence: TGTGCCAGCTCAAGCTTGGACAGGGGCTATCGCAAAAGCACAGATACGCAGTATTTT.

V is TRBV7-6 and J is TRBJ1-1; TRBD1 matches at 11 bases. From germline, CDR1 is SGHVS and CDR2 FNYEAQ. The junction had 7 bases not matched to a gene; V was cut back by 5 bases and J by 2 bases. CDR3 size: 16 residues. CDR3 loop: CASSPGTGGLNTEAFF. CDR3 coding DNA: TGTGCCAGCAGCCCCGGGACAGGGGGGTTAAACACTGAAGCTTTCTTT.

The rearrangement joins TRBV7-6 to TRBJ1-4; unclear D gene. This CDR3 spans 14 amino acids. Trimming removed 1 base from V and 4 bases from J, with 7 bases in between. Germline CDR1 SGHVS, CDR2 FNYEAQ. Written as DNA, the CDR3 is TGTGCCAGCAGCTTAGGCCCGAATAATGAAAAACTGTTTTTT. Its protein product is CASSLGPNNEKLFF.

A word on this clone: The junction departs from germline at one end; a sequencing error may be responsible. V gene TRBV4-1 combines with J gene TRBJ2-1; D gene unclear. The CDR3 spans 14 residues. Looked up from germline, CDR1 is MGHRA and CDR2 is YSYEKL. The CDR3 loop is CASTQHVDHNEQFF. The DNA for the CDR3 is TGCGCCAGCACCCAACACGTAGACCACAATGAGCAGTTCTTC.

This chain connects TRBV9 to TRBJ2-1; TRBD1 agrees at 10 bases. The germline V gene has CDR1 SGDLS and CDR2 YYNGEE. The CDR3 loop spans 18 amino acids. Trimming took 4 bases from V and 9 from J; bases not matched to a gene: 19. CDR3 sequence reads: CASSSRTARDRGGSEQFF. The CDR3 DNA reads TGTGCCAGCAGCAGTCGGACCGCCCGGGACAGGGGTGGGTCTGAGCAGTTCTTC.

The chain uses TRBV2 and TRBJ1-5, with D hard to call. The CDR3 is 14 amino acids. Trimming removed 3 bases at V and 7 bases at J, with 13 bases between. CDR1 is SNHLY, CDR2 FYNNEI, per germline. Written as DNA, the CDR3 is TGTGCCAGCAGTGACAAATCGACCTACCAGCCCCAGCATTTT. Its translation: CASSDKSTYQPQHF.

This clone was observed a few times. This chain connects TRBV5-6 to TRBJ2-1, with D perhaps matching TRBD2 (6 bases). Germline loops: CDR1 SGHDT, CDR2 YYEEEE. Trimming left V 4 bases short and J 2 bases short, with 19 bases between. The CDR3 is made up of 17 amino acids. This CDR3 is CASSPTRTRTTYNEQFF. The CDR3 DNA reads as TGTGCCAGCAGCCCCACTAGGACACGGACTACCTACAATGAGCAGTTCTTC.

The chain is built from TRBV4-3 and TRBJ1-6; D remains unclear. V dropped 0 bases and J dropped 8 bases, with 8 bases sitting between them. The CDR3 contains 14 residues. CDR1 is LGHNA and CDR2 is YSLEER in the germline V gene. As DNA, the CDR3 is TGCGCCAGCAGCCAAGATTCTACATATTCACCCCTCCACTTT. It encodes CASSQDSTYSPLHF.

V and J are TRBV7-2 and TRBJ2-3; D is unresolved. V was shortened by 4 bases and J by 6 bases, with 14 bases between the two germline ends. Germline V lookup: CDR1 SGHTA, CDR2 FQGNSA. This CDR3 is 14 amino acids long. The CDR3 spells CASSSTLPKDTQYF. The CDR3 DNA sequence: TGTGCCAGCAGCTCGACACTTCCCAAGGATACGCAGTATTTT.

V and J are TRBV5-6 and TRBJ1-3; TRBD1 aligns across 7 bases. The CDR3 spans 15 residues. Trimming at V came to 3 bases and at J to 0 bases, leaving 3 bases not matched to a gene. Per germline, CDR1 SGHDT and CDR2 YYEEEE. CDR3 sequence: CASSSDRRSGNTIYF. The CDR3 DNA is TGTGCCAGCAGCTCGGACAGGCGCTCTGGAAACACCATATATTTT.

This chain links TRBV2 with TRBJ2-5; D is unclear. Looked up from germline, CDR1 is SNHLY and CDR2 is FYNNEI. This CDR3 region has 13 residues. Trimming pared 4 bases from V and 1 base from J, leaving 7 bases between. CDR3 residues: CASSVHTQETQYF. In DNA form, the CDR3 reads TGTGCCAGCAGTGTCCACACCCAAGAGACCCAGTACTTC.

The chain carries TRBV7-8 and TRBJ1-4, with 8 bases matching TRBD1. In germline, CDR1 is SGHVS, CDR2 FQNEAQ. V dropped 5 bases and J dropped 8; count of bases not matched to a gene: 13. The CDR3 spans 16 residues. CDR3 amino acids: CASSPTFGQGGEKLFF. The DNA for the CDR3 is TGTGCCAGCAGCCCAACCTTTGGACAGGGTGGGGAAAAACTGTTTTTT.

This clone appeared a single time. The chain carries TRBV5-1 and TRBJ2-5, with a tentative D call TRBD2 (6 bases). Trimming shortened V by 2 bases and J by 3 bases, and 17 bases separated the two germline ends. The V gene's germline CDR1 is SGHRS and CDR2 YFSETQ. This CDR3 is 16 amino acids long. The CDR3 DNA follows: TGCGCCAGCAGCTTAATCTTGGGACTGGGGGAAGAGACCCAGTACTTC. Residues: CASSLILGLGEETQYF.

This rearrangement joins TRBV28 to TRBJ2-2; a possible D gene is TRBD1 (6 bases). The CDR3 has 16 amino acids. CDR1 MDHEN and CDR2 SYDVKM come from the germline V gene. The V end lost 1 base, the J end lost 3 bases, and 12 bases lay between the germline ends. The CDR3 DNA reads TGTGCCAGCAGTTTATATGGGGGCCTGGACACCGGGGAGCTGTTTTTT. Its translation: CASSLYGGLDTGELFF.

The V call is TRBV5-4, the J call TRBJ1-4; D perhaps matches TRBD1 (5 bases). The CDR3 runs 14 residues. V was trimmed by 1 base and J by 4 bases, leaving 8 bases between them. Germline V gene data show CDR1 as SGHNT and CDR2 as YYREEE (reference sequence). The CDR3 sequence is CASSLWGLNEKLFF. The CDR3 DNA is TGTGCCAGCAGCTTGTGGGGCCTTAATGAAAAACTGTTTTTT.

The chain uses TRBV5-4 and TRBJ1-6; weak D call: TRBD1 (6 bases). V lost 3 bases to trimming and J lost 3 bases, with 13 bases between them. Germline assignment: CDR1 SGHNT and CDR2 YYREEE (reference sequence). The length of the CDR3 is 16 residues. CDR3 coding DNA: TGTGCCAGCAGCTCTGTCGGGACACACTATAATTCACCCCTCCACTTT. It specifies CASSSVGTHYNSPLHF.

This clone has just one count. The chain joins TRBV6-5 to TRBJ2-7, with TRBD2 matching 8 bases. This CDR3 is 15 amino acids long. In germline, CDR1 is MNHEY, CDR2 SVGAGI. The ends lost 7 bases at V and 0 bases at J; junction bases unmatched: 8. The CDR3 nucleotides are TGTGCCAGCACTCTAACGGGGGGGTCCTCCTACGAGCAGTACGTC. This codes for CASTLTGGSSYEQYV.

The V and J genes are TRBV4-1 and TRBJ1-6, with D hard to call. Germline V gives CDR1 MGHRA, CDR2 YSYEKL. Trimming cost V 0 bases and J 0 bases, with 9 bases left between them. The CDR3 has 17 residues. CDR3 protein: CASSQDQSSSYNSPLHF. The CDR3 DNA reads TGCGCCAGCAGCCAAGATCAATCGAGCTCCTATAATTCACCCCTCCACTTT.

V gene TRBV18 combines with J gene TRBJ1-3; tentatively, D is TRBD1 (6 bases). The germline CDR1 and CDR2 sequences are KGHSH and LQKENI. Trimming shortened V by 1 base and J by 3 bases, and 13 bases separated the two germline ends. The CDR3 contains 16 residues. The CDR3 loop is CASSPQGVFGGNTIYF. The CDR3, as DNA: TGTGCCAGCTCACCACAGGGGGTGTTCGGTGGAAACACCATATATTTT.